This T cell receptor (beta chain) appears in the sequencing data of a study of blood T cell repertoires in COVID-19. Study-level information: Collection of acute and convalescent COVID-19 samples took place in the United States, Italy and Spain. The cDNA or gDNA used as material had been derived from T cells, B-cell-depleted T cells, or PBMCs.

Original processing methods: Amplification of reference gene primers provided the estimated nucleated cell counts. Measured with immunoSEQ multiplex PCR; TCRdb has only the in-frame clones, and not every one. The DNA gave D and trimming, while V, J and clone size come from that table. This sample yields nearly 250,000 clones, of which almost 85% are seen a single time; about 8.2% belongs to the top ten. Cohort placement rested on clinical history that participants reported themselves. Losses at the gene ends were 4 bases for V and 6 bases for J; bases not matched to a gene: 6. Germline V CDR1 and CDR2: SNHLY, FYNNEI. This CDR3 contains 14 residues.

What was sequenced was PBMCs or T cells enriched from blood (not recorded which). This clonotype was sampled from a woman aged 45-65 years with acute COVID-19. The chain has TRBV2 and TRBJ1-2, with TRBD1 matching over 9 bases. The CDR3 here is CASSGQGQGHGYTF. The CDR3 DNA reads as TGTGCCAGCAGTGGCCAGGGACAGGGACATGGCTACACCTTC.